One sample yielded the 14 T cell receptor beta chains listed below, sequenced in a study of T cell clones after liver transplantation. Sequenced by immunoSEQ multiplex PCR; TCRdb stores in-frame clones only, minus some. The data hold about 16,000 clones, with around 82% observed a single time. The source was CD8+ T cells from blood, collected 48 months after liver transplant. The receptor source for this set is a human patient who received a liver transplant. Some T cells may have come from the graft donor.

The rearrangement links TRBV11-3 to TRBJ2-2; D unclear. Germline assignment: CDR1 SGHNT and CDR2 YENEEA. V was pared by 6 bases and J by 2 bases, with 13 bases between. The CDR3 sequence is 15 residues long. In DNA form, the CDR3 reads TGTGCCAGCAGTTCTGTAAACAGTAACACCGGGGAGCTGTTTTTT. Encoded protein: CASSSVNSNTGELFF.

V gene TRBV11-3 combines with J gene TRBJ2-7, with unresolved D. The CDR3 is 12 residues long. Germline V gene sequence: CDR1 SGHNT, CDR2 YENEEA. V was shortened by 1 base and J by 7 bases, with 8 bases between the two germline ends. The CDR3 DNA follows: TGTGCCAGCAGCTTAGGCTCGGGTGAGCAGTACTTC. Translated, it gives CASSLGSGEQYF.

DNA for the CDR3: TGTGCCAGCAGTCCCGATTCCAGAGGGCTGGACGAGCAGTACTTC. Protein sequence: CASSPDSRGLDEQYF. The V call is TRBV2, the J call TRBJ2-7; tentatively, D is TRBD2 (5 bases). Germline assignment: CDR1 SNHLY and CDR2 FYNNEI. The CDR3 is made up of 15 amino acids. V shed 5 bases and J shed 5 bases, with 19 bases lying between them.

The chain carries TRBV19 and TRBJ2-7; D may be TRBD1 or TRBD2 (6 bases each). The germline V and J ends were trimmed by 3 bases and 6 bases, with 18 bases remaining between them. The CDR3 sequence is 15 residues long. The germline V gene has CDR1 LNHDA and CDR2 SQIVND (reference sequence). The CDR3 loop reads CASSIGGTGSGEQYF. The CDR3, as DNA: TGTGCCAGTAGTATCGGGGGCACAGGTTCGGGCGAGCAGTACTTC.

This clone was counted at least ten times. The V call is TRBV11-2, the J call TRBJ1-2; D perhaps matches TRBD1 (5 bases). Per germline, CDR1 SGHAT and CDR2 FQNNGV. The CDR3 is 15 residues long. Trimming took off 2 bases at V and 4 bases at J, with 14 bases between the two ends. The CDR3 loop reads CASSLSGGSFYGYTF. CDR3 coding DNA: TGTGCCAGCAGCTTATCGGGGGGTAGTTTCTATGGCTACACCTTC.

The rearrangement links TRBV6-6 to TRBJ2-7; D is unresolved. Trimming pared 6 bases from V and 1 base from J, leaving 10 bases between. The CDR3 spans 13 residues. CDR1 MNHNY and CDR2 SVGAGI come from the germline V gene (reference sequence). This chain's CDR3 is CASSHSASYEQYF. DNA for the CDR3: TGTGCCAGCAGCCACTCTGCTTCCTACGAGCAGTACTTC.

The chain carries TRBV6-1 and TRBJ2-1; D is uncertain. Germline V lookup: CDR1 MNHNS, CDR2 SASEGT. V dropped 6 bases and J dropped 9 bases, with 12 bases sitting between them. This CDR3 comprises 12 residues. The DNA for the CDR3 is TGTGCCAGCAGCCCTAGACTTGGTGAGCAGTTCTTC. Its translation: CASSPRLGEQFF.

The rearrangement uses TRBV27 and TRBJ1-4, with 7 bases matching TRBD1. Unmatched junction bases numbered 10, after V lost 4 bases and J lost 8 bases. CDR3 size: 15 residues. CDR1 MNHEY and CDR2 SMNVEV come from the germline V gene (reference sequence). CDR3 residues: CASSSAGTDREKLFF. The CDR3, as DNA: TGTGCCAGCAGTTCCGCCGGGACAGATAGGGAAAAACTGTTTTTT.

The V gene is TRBV4-1, the J gene TRBJ2-1; 7 nucleotides line up with TRBD2. This CDR3 comprises 16 residues. The V and J ends lost 3 bases and 5 bases, in that order; junction bases with no gene match: 10. Germline V gene data show CDR1 as MGHRA and CDR2 as YSYEKL. Here the CDR3 DNA reads TGCGCCAGCAGCCAGGGTGAGACTAGCTTAAACAATGAGCAGTTCTTC. Encoded protein: CASSQGETSLNNEQFF.

The rearrangement joins TRBV9 to TRBJ2-1; D is uncertain. The germline V gene encodes CDR1 SGDLS and CDR2 YYNGEE. Trimming removed 3 bases from V and 5 bases from J, with 15 bases in between. This CDR3 has 15 residues. CDR3 region: CASSEDLRSHNEQFF. DNA of the CDR3: TGTGCCAGCAGCGAGGACCTTAGGAGCCACAATGAGCAGTTCTTC.

This clone appeared a single time. This chain connects TRBV6-4 to TRBJ2-3; D is undetermined. Germline CDR1 and CDR2: MRHNA and SNTAGT. There are 18 residues in the CDR3. The V end was cut by 6 bases, the J end by 0 bases, with 22 bases between. The CDR3 nucleotides read TGTGCCAGCAGCCCGTGGTTCAGGCGGACCCCTAGCACAGATACGCAGTATTTT. Translating gives CASSPWFRRTPSTDTQYF.

This clone has only a few counts. The chain combines TRBV29-1 with TRBJ2-1; D is unresolved. Germline values: CDR1 SQVTM, CDR2 ANQGSEA. V was shortened by 2 bases and J by 5 bases, with 7 bases between the two germline ends. This CDR3 has 12 amino acids. This CDR3 is CSVEFRDNEQFF. The CDR3 nucleotides read TGCAGCGTTGAATTCCGGGACAATGAGCAGTTCTTC.

The chain links TRBV5-4 to TRBJ2-2, with 7 bases fitting TRBD2. Germline V gene lookup returns CDR1 SGHNT and CDR2 YYREEE (reference sequence). The V segment lost 3 bases and the J segment 0 bases; nucleotides outside the gene matches: 5. The CDR3 length is 16 residues. CDR3: CASSSPSGANTGELFF. The CDR3 DNA is TGTGCCAGCAGCTCCCCTAGCGGCGCGAACACCGGGGAGCTGTTTTTT.

This clone was observed a few times. Here the CDR3 reads CASSYGDIQETQYF. The CDR3 coding sequence is TGTGCCAGCAGTTACGGGGATATCCAAGAGACCCAGTACTTC. The genes are TRBV6-5 and TRBJ2-5; no reliable D call. The V gene's germline CDR1 is MNHEY and CDR2 SVGAGI. The CDR3 loop spans 14 amino acids. V lost 2 bases to trimming and J lost 1 base, with 8 bases between them.